The rows below give T cell receptor beta chains drawn from one sample of a study of shared clonotypes between healthy human individuals. Some clones are missing from TCRdb's copy, which holds only in-frame ones; the method was immunoSEQ multiplex PCR. The sample carries around 2,000,000 clones, approximately 94% recorded once. The source material was naive CD8+ T cells sorted from blood. All receptors come from a man between 18 and 29 years old in good health. Both conserved end residues are part of each CDR3. D genes are given only for firm matches. Expanded clones are given a class, and other clones once, few, many or no size at all.

V: TRBV7-6; J: TRBJ1-1; size: few; D: NA; DNA: TGTGCCAGCAGCTTAGCAGGGAACACTGAAGCTTTCTTT; CDR3: CASSLAGNTEAFF
V: TRBV7-6; J: TRBJ1-1; size: NA; D: NA; DNA: TGTGCCAGCAGCTTAGGGATGAGGGGATCGCACACTGAAGCTTTCTTT; CDR3: CASSLGMRGSHTEAFF
V: TRBV27; J: TRBJ2-5; size: NA; D: NA; DNA: TGTGCCAGCAGTTTAGGGCAGGGCCCAGAGACCCAGTACTTC; CDR3: CASSLGQGPETQYF
V: TRBV7-9; J: TRBJ2-2; size: NA; D: TRBD2; DNA: TGTGCCAGCAGCTTATTTGTAGGACTAGCGGATATGAACACCGGGGAGCTGTTTTTT; CDR3: CASSLFVGLADMNTGELFF
V: TRBV11-3; J: TRBJ2-3; size: NA; D: NA; DNA: TGTGCCAGCAGCCTCGGGGCGGGCCCTACAGATACGCAGTATTTT; CDR3: CASSLGAGPTDTQYF
V: TRBV7-9; J: TRBJ1-4; size: NA; D: NA; DNA: TGTGCCAGCAGCATTAGTATGGGGTTCAGTCATGAAAAACTGTTTTTT; CDR3: CASSISMGFSHEKLFF
V: TRBV4-1; J: TRBJ2-1; size: NA; D: NA; DNA: TGCGCCAGCAGCGGGGTAGGGTACAATGAGCAGTTCTTC; CDR3: CASSGVGYNEQFF
V: TRBV7-2; J: TRBJ2-3; size: NA; D: NA; DNA: TGTGCCAGCAGCTTAATGGGGTTGTTCACAGATACGCAGTATTTT; CDR3: CASSLMGLFTDTQYF
V: TRBV27; J: TRBJ2-1; size: NA; D: TRBD2; DNA: TGTGCCAGCTCCTGGGGCGGGGGGGCCGGTTCCTACAATGAGCAGTTCTTC; CDR3: CASSWGGGAGSYNEQFF
V: TRBV4-2; J: TRBJ1-5; size: NA; D: NA; DNA: TGTGCCAGCAGCCAAGAAGGCGGTAGCAATCAGCCCCAGCATTTT; CDR3: CASSQEGGSNQPQHF
V: TRBV10-3; J: TRBJ1-2; size: NA; D: NA; DNA: TGTGCCAACCGGGAGGCAGGGGTTTTCTATGGCTACACCTTC; CDR3: CANREAGVFYGYTF
V: TRBV6-5; J: TRBJ1-2; size: NA; D: TRBD1; DNA: TGTGCCAGCAGTTACTCGGAGGGGGCTTACTATGGCTACACCTTC; CDR3: CASSYSEGAYYGYTF
V: TRBV2; J: TRBJ1-2; size: NA; D: NA; DNA: TGTGCCAGCAGTTCGGCGGAGGGAACCTACTATGGCTACACCTTC; CDR3: CASSSAEGTYYGYTF
V: TRBV6-1; J: TRBJ1-1; size: NA; D: NA; DNA: TGTGCCACCCGGACAGCGGACACTGAAGCTTTCTTT; CDR3: CATRTADTEAFF
V: TRBV7-8; J: TRBJ2-5; size: NA; D: NA; DNA: TGTGCCAGCAGCCCTGCAACCCAAGAGACCCAGTACTTC; CDR3: CASSPATQETQYF
V: TRBV7-9; J: TRBJ1-1; size: NA; D: TRBD1; DNA: TGTGCCAGCAGCTTAGTTCAGGGGGAGTACACTGAAGCTTTCTTT; CDR3: CASSLVQGEYTEAFF
V: TRBV4-1; J: TRBJ1-5; size: once; D: NA; DNA: TGCGCCAGCAGCCAAGAGGGGCCCAATCAGTGGCCCCAGCATTTT; CDR3: CASSQEGPNQWPQHF
V: TRBV4-1; J: TRBJ1-4; size: NA; D: NA; DNA: TGCGCCAGCAGCCTCGCGCCGGGGGCAAGGGAAAAACTGTTTTTT; CDR3: CASSLAPGAREKLFF
V: TRBV7-9; J: TRBJ1-1; size: NA; D: NA; DNA: TGTGCCAGCAGCACGGGGTCGGTCCCTGAAGCTTTCTTT; CDR3: CASSTGSVPEAFF
V: TRBV7-3; J: TRBJ2-5; size: NA; D: NA; DNA: TGTGCCAGCAGCTTACTAGGGGGGACTCCGAACAAGGAGACCCAGTACTTC; CDR3: CASSLLGGTPNKETQYF
V: TRBV6-1; J: TRBJ2-7; size: NA; D: NA; DNA: TGTGCCAGCAGTCGGGACACTTACTCCTACGAGCAGTACTTC; CDR3: CASSRDTYSYEQYF
V: TRBV2; J: TRBJ1-5; size: NA; D: NA; DNA: TGTGCCAGCAGTGTTGGGTTTGGCAGCAATCAGCCCCAGCATTTT; CDR3: CASSVGFGSNQPQHF
V: TRBV2; J: TRBJ2-3; size: NA; D: TRBD2; DNA: TGTGCCAGCAGTGGCCACGGGCTAGCGGGGGTCCAGTTAGATACGCAGTATTTT; CDR3: CASSGHGLAGVQLDTQYF
V: TRBV7-9; J: TRBJ2-7; size: NA; D: NA; DNA: TGTGCCAGCAGCTTCGACTCGCGCTACGAGCAGTACTTC; CDR3: CASSFDSRYEQYF
V: TRBV5-6; J: TRBJ1-6; size: NA; D: NA; DNA: TGTGCCAGCAGCTTTGAGACAGAGAATTCACCCCTCCACTTT; CDR3: CASSFETENSPLHF
V: TRBV7-2; J: TRBJ2-7; size: NA; D: TRBD2; DNA: TGTGCCAGCAGTTTCCCAACTAGCGGGGGCCCACCAACCTACGAGCAGTACTTC; CDR3: CASSFPTSGGPPTYEQYF
V: TRBV11-2; J: TRBJ2-7; size: NA; D: NA; DNA: TGTGCCAGCAGCTTAGAACCCTCGGCCCGGGGAGGAGACGAGCAGTACTTC; CDR3: CASSLEPSARGGDEQYF
V: TRBV27; J: TRBJ2-7; size: once; D: NA; DNA: TGTGCCAGCAGTGCCTCCGGGACGGATAGCTGGTACGAGCAGTACTTC; CDR3: CASSASGTDSWYEQYF
V: TRBV5-5; J: TRBJ2-7; size: NA; D: NA; DNA: TGTGCCAGCAGCCCTTCGCAGTGGGGAGACCACTACGAGCAGTACTTC; CDR3: CASSPSQWGDHYEQYF
V: TRBV6-5; J: TRBJ2-7; size: NA; D: NA; DNA: TGTGCCAGCAGCGACGGGTCCCCCTACGAGCAGTACTTC; CDR3: CASSDGSPYEQYF
V: TRBV7-9; J: TRBJ2-3; size: NA; D: TRBD2; DNA: TGTGCCAGCAGCCTGGCTGCTTTTTGGGAGGGCGGCACAGATACGCAGTATTTT; CDR3: CASSLAAFWEGGTDTQYF
V: TRBV7-6; J: TRBJ2-7; size: NA; D: NA; DNA: TGTGCCAGCAGCTTAGCTCCGGGACTGGACGAGCAGTACTTC; CDR3: CASSLAPGLDEQYF
V: TRBV7-9; J: TRBJ2-5; size: NA; D: NA; DNA: TGTGCCAGCAGCTTAAGCGAGGAAGAGACCCAGTACTTC; CDR3: CASSLSEEETQYF
V: TRBV27; J: TRBJ2-3; size: NA; D: NA; DNA: TGTGCCAGCAGTCCCTGGGGCACGGACACAGATACGCAGTATTTT; CDR3: CASSPWGTDTDTQYF
V: TRBV5-6; J: TRBJ2-5; size: NA; D: NA; DNA: TGTGCCAGCAGCCCTGAAGGGGGGGAGACCCAGTACTTC; CDR3: CASSPEGGETQYF
V: TRBV6-5; J: TRBJ1-1; size: NA; D: TRBD1; DNA: TGTGCCAGCAGTTACGGGACAGCCGATGGGAACACTGAAGCTTTCTTT; CDR3: CASSYGTADGNTEAFF
V: TRBV28; J: TRBJ2-7; size: NA; D: TRBD1; DNA: TGTGCCAGCAGTTACAGTCAGGGGGCTTACGAGCAGTACTTC; CDR3: CASSYSQGAYEQYF
V: TRBV13; J: TRBJ2-1; size: NA; D: NA; DNA: TGTGCCAGCAGCTTACTAGACAATGAGCAGTTCTTC; CDR3: CASSLLDNEQFF
V: TRBV27; J: TRBJ2-1; size: NA; D: TRBD2; DNA: TGTGCCAGCATACTAGCGGGAGGGCCACGATACAATGAGCAGTTCTTC; CDR3: CASILAGGPRYNEQFF
V: TRBV21-1; J: TRBJ2-7; size: NA; D: NA; DNA: TGTGCCATCGTTCACGGACAGGGGATCTACGAGCAGTACTTC; CDR3: CAIVHGQGIYEQYF
V: TRBV27; J: TRBJ2-2; size: NA; D: TRBD1; DNA: TGTGCCAGCAGTTTTCGGTCCGACAGGGGGCGCAGGGCCGGGGAGCTGTTTTTT; CDR3: CASSFRSDRGRRAGELFF
V: TRBV27; J: TRBJ2-3; size: once; D: NA; DNA: TGTGCCAGCAGTTTGGTCCTCGGACGGGGCACAGATACGCAGTATTTT; CDR3: CASSLVLGRGTDTQYF
V: TRBV6-5; J: TRBJ2-7; size: NA; D: NA; DNA: TGTGCCAGCAGGCAGCAGAGCTCCTACGAGCAGTACTTC; CDR3: CASRQQSSYEQYF
V: TRBV2; J: TRBJ2-7; size: NA; D: NA; DNA: TGTGCCAGCAGTGTGACTAGCTCCTACGAGCAGTACTTC; CDR3: CASSVTSSYEQYF
V: TRBV28; J: TRBJ1-1; size: NA; D: NA; DNA: TGTGCCAGCAGCCCCAGGGGCCCGAACACTGAAGCTTTCTTT; CDR3: CASSPRGPNTEAFF
V: TRBV13; J: TRBJ2-3; size: NA; D: NA; DNA: TGTGCCAGCAGCTTAGTATCGAGGACTGACGAAGTAGATACGCAGTATTTT; CDR3: CASSLVSRTDEVDTQYF
V: TRBV6-6; J: TRBJ2-7; size: NA; D: NA; DNA: TGTGCCAGCAGTTACTCGGGGCTAGACTACGAGCAGTACTTC; CDR3: CASSYSGLDYEQYF
V: TRBV28; J: TRBJ2-7; size: NA; D: NA; DNA: TGTGCCAGCACAGGGGCAGGGTCGACCTACGAGCAGTACTTC; CDR3: CASTGAGSTYEQYF
V: TRBV4-1; J: TRBJ1-1; size: NA; D: NA; DNA: TGCGCCAGCAGCCAAGTCCCAAAAACCGGGACGCCAAACACTGAAGCTTTCTTT; CDR3: CASSQVPKTGTPNTEAFF
V: TRBV9; J: TRBJ2-1; size: NA; D: NA; DNA: TGTGCCAGCAGCCAAACGGCCCCTTACAATGAGCAGTTCTTC; CDR3: CASSQTAPYNEQFF
V: TRBV23-1; J: TRBJ2-7; size: NA; D: TRBD1; DNA: TGCGCTTACCCCGGGACAGGGACGTACGAGCAGTACTTC; CDR3: CAYPGTGTYEQYF
V: TRBV11-2; J: TRBJ2-7; size: NA; D: NA; DNA: TGTGCCAGCAGCTTAGGAGGAAACTACGAGCAGTACTTC; CDR3: CASSLGGNYEQYF
V: TRBV23-1; J: TRBJ2-7; size: once; D: NA; DNA: TGCGCCAGCGTATCTGACAGTGCCTACGAGCAGTACTTC; CDR3: CASVSDSAYEQYF
V: TRBV7-9; J: TRBJ2-5; size: NA; D: TRBD2; DNA: TGTGCCAGCAGCTTAATTCCTAGCGGGAGTCTAGAGACCCAGTACTTC; CDR3: CASSLIPSGSLETQYF